This TCR beta chain was identified in a study of T cell therapy after organ transplantation (dated by TCRdb to about 2019). In terms of the full investigation: Therapy products were autologous CMV-specific T cells expanded in vitro for 2 to 3 weeks with a peptide pool of 30 HLA class I and II CMV epitopes. Only about 85% of the 10 patients had long-term post-therapy samples available. Up to 6 T cell doses were administered to patients every 2 weeks, and patients were monitored for about 7 months after therapy was completed. An open-label phase I trial of autologous CMV-specific adoptive T cell therapy in solid-organ transplant recipients was the basis for the study, which was a follow-up TRBV repertoire analysis. The median number of CMV-specific T cells given to patients was 1.92 x 10^8, delivered over 2 to 6 intravenous infusions. Short-term post-therapy blood samples were obtained 4 to 8 weeks after therapy was completed. Of the roughly ten patients, eight were classified as clinical responders and two as nonresponders.

On the study overall, not on this receptor specifically: The fold change in CD8 clonality after therapy was inversely correlated with pretherapy clonality, which suggests that less biased repertoires were more open to remodeling. The small number of expansions detected in nonresponders may reflect reduced sample coverage resulting from poor CD8+ T cell yield. Because the cohort was small, confounders such as concurrent antirejection and antiviral medications could not be assessed. Nonresponders showed marked pretherapy clonal expansions with minimal repertoire change after therapy. Reconstitution after therapy appeared to involve both transferred clonotypes and endogenous clonotypes that were not detected in the therapy products.

The time point tag for this specimen amounts to: 4-8 weeks after completion of therapy. Patients were solid-organ transplant recipients with drug-resistant/recurrent cytomegalovirus. Roughly 10 of the trial participants were picked for repertoire analysis depending on whether post-therapy peripheral blood mononuclear cells were available. Viable CD3+CD8+CD4- lymphocytes were isolated from PBMCs by sorting on a BD FACSAria III. The Qiagen DNeasy Kit was used to extract genomic DNA from the sorted cells. The immunoSEQ two-step, bias-controlled multiplex PCR assay was used to amplify TRB CDR3 regions from genomic DNA. An Illumina NextSeq 500 was used to sequence the CDR3 libraries. The authors processed their data as follows. The immunoSEQ Analyzer platform handled the initial alignment and bioinformatics, which included bias normalization against synthetic CDR3 analogs. V, D and J gene annotation followed the IMGT database definitions. VDJtools version 1.1.10 and the R package tcR version 2.2.1.11 were used with default settings for further TRBV analyses. For the GLIPH analysis, version 1.0 was run with default settings. Significant clonotype frequency changes were tested by 2-sided binomial test with Benjamini-Hochberg correction (alpha = 0.01) in CDR3 sequences with at least 5 reads. Here the immuneACCESS table is served through TCRdb, limited to in-frame sequences with V and J called. Missing clones are a known gap in these copies; in checked studies unresolved V genes cover under half, and the rest lacks a known reason. V and J calls and clone size are those listed in that table; D and trimming were worked out from the DNA. The sample includes several thousand clones, with about 86% observed a single time. Of the sample, around two fifths falls within the top ten clones.

About this clone: Its antigen remains undetermined. At one boundary the junction diverges from the germline segment, which might be a read error.

The CDR3 spans 13 residues, from the cysteine through the phenylalanine. Only the CDR3 portion is preserved as DNA: 39 bases, with reading frame beginning at the first base. CDR1 and CDR2 were assigned from the germline V gene (reference sequence) as SSHAT and FNYEAQ. This sequence was found in a human patient who had received a solid organ transplant and had CMV disease. Because of the transplant, the T cells may be the graft donor's rather than the patient's own. The chain is encoded by TRBV7-7 joined to TRBJ1-1; there is no confident call for the D gene. This material consisted of CD8+ T cells from blood, taken after autologous CMV-specific T cell therapy. CDR3 sequence: CASSFSANTEAFF. In nucleotide form, the sequence is TGTGCTAGCAGCTTTTCGGCGAACACTGAAGCTTTCTTT.